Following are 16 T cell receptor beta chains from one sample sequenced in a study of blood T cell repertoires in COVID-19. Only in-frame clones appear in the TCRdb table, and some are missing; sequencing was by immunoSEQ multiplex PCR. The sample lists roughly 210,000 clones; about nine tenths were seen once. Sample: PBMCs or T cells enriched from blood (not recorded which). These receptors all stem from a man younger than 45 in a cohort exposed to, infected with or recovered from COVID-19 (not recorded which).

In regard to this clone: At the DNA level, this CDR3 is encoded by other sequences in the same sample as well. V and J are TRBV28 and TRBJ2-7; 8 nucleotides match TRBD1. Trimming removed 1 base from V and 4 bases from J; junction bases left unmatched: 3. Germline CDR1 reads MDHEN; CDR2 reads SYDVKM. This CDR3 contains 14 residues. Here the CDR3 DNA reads TGTGCCAGCAGTTTATCCCAGGGGGCTTACGAGCAGTACTTC. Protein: CASSLSQGAYEQYF.

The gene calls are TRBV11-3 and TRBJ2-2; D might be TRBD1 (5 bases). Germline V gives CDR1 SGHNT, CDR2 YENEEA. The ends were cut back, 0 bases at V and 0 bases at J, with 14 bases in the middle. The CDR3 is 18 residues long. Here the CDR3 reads CASSLEGWGAPNTGELFF. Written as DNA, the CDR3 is TGTGCCAGCAGCTTAGAGGGGTGGGGCGCCCCGAACACCGGGGAGCTGTTTTTT.

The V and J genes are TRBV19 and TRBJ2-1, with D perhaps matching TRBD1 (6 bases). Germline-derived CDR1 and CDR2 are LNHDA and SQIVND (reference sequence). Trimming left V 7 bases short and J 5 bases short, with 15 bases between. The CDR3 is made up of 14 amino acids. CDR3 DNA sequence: TGTGCCAGTAAGGGCCAGAGGGACAACAATGAGCAGTTCTTC. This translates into CASKGQRDNNEQFF. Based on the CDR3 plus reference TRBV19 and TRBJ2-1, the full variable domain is DGGITQSPKYLFRKEGQNVTLSCEQNLNHDAMYWYRQDPGQGLRLIYYSQIVNDFQKGDIAEGYSVSREKKESFPLTVTSAQKNPTAFYLCASKGQRDNNEQFFGPGTRLTVL.

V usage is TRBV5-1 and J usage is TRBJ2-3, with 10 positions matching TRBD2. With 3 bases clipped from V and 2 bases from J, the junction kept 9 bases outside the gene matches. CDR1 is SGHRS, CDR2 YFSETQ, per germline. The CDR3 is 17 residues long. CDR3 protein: CASSSTGLAANTDTQYF. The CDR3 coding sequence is TGCGCCAGCAGCTCCACCGGACTAGCGGCCAACACAGATACGCAGTATTTT.

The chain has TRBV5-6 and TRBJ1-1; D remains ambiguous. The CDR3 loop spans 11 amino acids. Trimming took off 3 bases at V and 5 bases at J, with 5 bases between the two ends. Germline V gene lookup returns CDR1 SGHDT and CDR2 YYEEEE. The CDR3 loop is CASSWRTEAFF. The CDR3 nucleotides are TGTGCCAGCAGCTGGAGGACTGAAGCTTTCTTT.

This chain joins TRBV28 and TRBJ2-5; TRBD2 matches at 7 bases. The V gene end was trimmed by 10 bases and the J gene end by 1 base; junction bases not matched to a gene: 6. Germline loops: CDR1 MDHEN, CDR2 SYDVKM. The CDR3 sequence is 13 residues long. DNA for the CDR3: TGTGCCACCCTTGGCGGGGGCCAAGAGACCCAGTACTTC. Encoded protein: CATLGGGQETQYF.

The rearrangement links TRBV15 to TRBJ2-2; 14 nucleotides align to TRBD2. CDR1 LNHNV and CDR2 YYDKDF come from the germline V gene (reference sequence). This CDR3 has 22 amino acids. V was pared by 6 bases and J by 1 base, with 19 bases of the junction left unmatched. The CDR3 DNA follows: TGTGCCACCAGTAGCGATATCGGGACTAGCGGGAGATTCCTTGGGAACACCGGGGAGCTGTTTTTT. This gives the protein CATSSDIGTSGRFLGNTGELFF.

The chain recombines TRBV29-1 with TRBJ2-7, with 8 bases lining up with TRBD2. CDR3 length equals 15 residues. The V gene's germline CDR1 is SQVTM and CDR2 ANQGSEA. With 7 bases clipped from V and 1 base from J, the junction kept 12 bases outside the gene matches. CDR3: CSGGFGIAGSYEQYF. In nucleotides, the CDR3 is TGCAGCGGGGGCTTCGGGATAGCGGGGTCCTACGAGCAGTACTTC.

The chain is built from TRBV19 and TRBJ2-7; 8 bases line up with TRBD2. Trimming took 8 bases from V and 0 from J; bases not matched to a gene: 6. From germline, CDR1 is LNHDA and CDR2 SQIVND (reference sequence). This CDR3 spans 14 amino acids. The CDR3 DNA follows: TGTGCCAGTCGCGGGGGGCGCTCCTCCTACGAGCAGTACTTC. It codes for CASRGGRSSYEQYF.

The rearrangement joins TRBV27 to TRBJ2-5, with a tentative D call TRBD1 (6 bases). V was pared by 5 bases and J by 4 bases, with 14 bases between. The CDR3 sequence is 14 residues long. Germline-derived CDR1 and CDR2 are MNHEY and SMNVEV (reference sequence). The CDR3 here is CASSPNRVSETQYF. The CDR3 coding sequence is TGTGCCAGCAGTCCCAACAGGGTATCAGAGACCCAGTACTTC.

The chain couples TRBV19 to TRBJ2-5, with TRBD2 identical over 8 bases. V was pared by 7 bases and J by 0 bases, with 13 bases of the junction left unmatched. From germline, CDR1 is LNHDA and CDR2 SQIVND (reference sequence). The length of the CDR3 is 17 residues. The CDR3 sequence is CASNSGIWPNDQETQYF. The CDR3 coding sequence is TGTGCCAGTAATAGCGGGATTTGGCCTAATGACCAAGAGACCCAGTACTTC.

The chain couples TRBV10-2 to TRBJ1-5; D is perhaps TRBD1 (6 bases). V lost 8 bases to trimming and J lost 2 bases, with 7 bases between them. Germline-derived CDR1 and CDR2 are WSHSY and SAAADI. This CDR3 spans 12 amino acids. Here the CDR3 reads CASRQGNQPQHF. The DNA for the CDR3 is TGCGCCAGCCGACAGGGCAATCAGCCCCAGCATTTT.

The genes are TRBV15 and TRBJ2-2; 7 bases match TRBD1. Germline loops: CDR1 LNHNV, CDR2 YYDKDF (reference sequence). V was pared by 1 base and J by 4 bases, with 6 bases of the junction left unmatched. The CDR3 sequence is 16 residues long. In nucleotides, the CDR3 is TGTGCCACCAGCAGAGGAGACAGGGTCGGCACCGGGGAGCTGTTTTTT. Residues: CATSRGDRVGTGELFF.

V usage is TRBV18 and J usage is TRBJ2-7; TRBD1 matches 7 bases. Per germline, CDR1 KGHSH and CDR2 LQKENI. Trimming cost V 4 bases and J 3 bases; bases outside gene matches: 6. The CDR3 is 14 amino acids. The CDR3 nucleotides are TGTGCCAGCTCACGAAGGGACAGCCACTACGAGCAGTACTTC. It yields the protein CASSRRDSHYEQYF.

The CDR3 nucleotides are TGTGCCAGCAGGAACCGGGACAGGGCGAGTCCTGAAGCTTTCTTT. Translated, it gives CASRNRDRASPEAFF. The V call is TRBV2, the J call TRBJ1-1; TRBD1 matches at 9 bases. V dropped 6 bases and J dropped 6; count of bases not matched to a gene: 11. The CDR3 sequence is 15 residues long. Germline V gene lookup returns CDR1 SNHLY and CDR2 FYNNEI.

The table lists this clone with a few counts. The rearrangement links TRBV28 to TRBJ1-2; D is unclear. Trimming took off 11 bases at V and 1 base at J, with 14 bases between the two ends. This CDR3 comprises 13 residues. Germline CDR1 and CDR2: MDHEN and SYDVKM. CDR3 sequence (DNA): TGTGCCGTGGCTGAGGGCAGTAACTATGGCTACACCTTC. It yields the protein CAVAEGSNYGYTF.